Described below is a single TCR beta chain sequence and its context. Its antigen remains unidentified. Base qualities are not recorded, but no much larger clone differs from it by a single base. The donors were healthy, HIV-negative adults with no recently reported acute infections or vaccinations. Only Caucasian adults living in Nashville, Tennessee, USA were represented among the donors. Magnetic negative selection was used to enrich CD4+ T cells, after which naive cells were positively selected on CD45RA and the negative fraction became the memory subset. Blood was collected by leukapheresis, and PBMCs were isolated by Ficoll-Histopaque density gradient centrifugation and then cryopreserved in liquid nitrogen vapor phase. Analytical flow cytometry was used to check the purity and quantity of every magnetically sorted T cell population. From each sorted fraction, genomic DNA was isolated and quantified by UV absorbance on a Nanodrop 2000c.

This sample was included in a study of shared clonotypes between healthy human individuals (dated by TCRdb to between 2020 and 2021). Background on the whole study: The cohort included a few men and a couple of women between 18 and 49 years of age. Per donor, three plates each were used for CD4 naive and CD4 memory, two for CD8 naive, and one for CD8 memory. The study deeply sequenced blood TCR repertoires of several healthy adults to estimate repertoire size and the extent of clonotype sharing between individuals. Different laboratories and diverse techniques were used to prepare libraries and sequence TCR repertoires, to increase sequencing depth and limit assay-specific biases. Leukapheresis yielded between about 0.8 and 9.5 billion PBMCs per donor.

TCR CDR3 regions were amplified from genomic DNA by multiplex PCR using the deep immunoSEQ assay. Extracted genomic DNA from each cell subset was spread evenly across all wells of several immunoSEQ 96-well plates, with each plate serving as a replicate. For sorted subsets, each replicate PCR was loaded with 200 to 250 ng genomic DNA, equivalent to roughly 30,000 T cell genomes. Purified libraries were measured with a Qubit 3.0 fluorometer, size-checked on a Bioanalyzer 2100, and measured again with the KAPA Library Quantification kit. Every immunoSEQ 96-well plate was sequenced on a dedicated single-read 150-cycle Illumina NextSeq 550 flow cell. In the paper's pipeline: Because the immunoSEQ output held only junctional sequences and lacked quality scores, the filtering could not match the filtering applied to full-length reads. To assign V/J genes and CDR3, sequences were annotated against IMGT germline references using PyIR, a Python wrapper for IgBLAST v1.9. Reads were removed for weak V/J assignments (E-value above 1e-6), missing CDR3, stop codons, out-of-frame junctions, or ambiguous translated residues. V3J clonotypes were defined by identical inferred V gene, J gene, and CDR3 amino acid sequence. To compute the percentage overlap between repertoires, the number of shared unique clonotypes was divided by the size of the smaller repertoire. Three approaches were used to assess repertoire richness: RTK rarefaction, the Chao1 estimator, and Recon v2.1 estimates of unobserved clonotypes. OLGA was used to compute generation probabilities for all TCRbeta clonotypes that the gDNA method yielded from four donors. TCRdb limited this immuneACCESS table to in-frame rearrangements with V and J called. A share of clones is missing; checked studies link under half to unresolved V genes, and the rest is unexplained. D and trimming come from the DNA, and the V and J calls and clone size come from that table. The sample table lists some 500,000 clones, around 96% of them with a count of one. Nearly 0.065% of the sample comes from the top ten.

The study at large found these results: Pairwise subsampling led to the expectation that sequencing depth would affect the degree of clonotype sharing among donors. Compared with non-shared clonotypes, clonotypes shared by all four sorted-subset donors had higher generation probabilities. Only blood was sampled, and tissue TCR repertoires likely differ from those in blood. Naive subsets generally had larger estimated clonotype richness than memory subsets. When a handful of donors were compared, the shared fraction of clonotypes was about 5% for naive CD4, about 4% for naive CD8, roughly 2.5% for memory CD4, and 0.4% for memory CD8. Even with the large sequencing depth, rarefaction of the sorted-subset datasets indicated that sequencing was incomplete. Because the study included only a small number of donors, the genetic and exposure-history diversity represented was limited.

V is cut back by 0 bases and J by 3 bases, with 9 bases in the junction unmatched. The germline V gene sets CDR1 to SGDLS and CDR2 to YYNGEE. There are 17 amino acids in the CDR3, from cysteine to phenylalanine inclusive. Of the read, only the CDR3 DNA is kept; its 51 bases are in frame from base 1. This receptor was identified in a woman in her twenties or thirties in good health. What was sequenced was naive CD4+ T cells sorted from blood. Read against the paper, the sample's cell subset or site label means: CD45RA+ positively selected. The rearranged chain carries TRBV9 and TRBJ2-7; TRBD2 agrees with 10 junctional bases. The bases read TGTGCCAGCAGCGTAGGGGTAAGCGGGAGGGCTTACTACGAGCAGTACTTC. Its product reads: CASSVGVSGRAYYEQYF. The CDR3 plus the reference TRBV9 and TRBJ2-7 genes for the other parts give the full variable domain: DSGVTQTPKHLITATGQRVTLRCSPRSGDLSVYWYQQSLDQGLQFLIQYYNGEERAKGNILERFSAQQFPDLHSELNLSSLELGDSALYFCASSVGVSGRAYYEQYFGPGTRLTVT.